This record looks at one TCR beta chain sequence and its context. The antigen is undetermined. The germline V gene has CDR1 SGHRS and CDR2 YFSETQ. Trimming took 4 bases from V and 4 from J, leaving 14 bases between them. The CDR3 spans 14 residues. The data were obtained in a study of vaccination and CD4 T cells after COVID-19. Study-level information: Post-vaccine specimens were obtained a median 72 days after dose two (range 14 to 241). As a positive control, some control cultures were given a CEFX pool, while others were given an HIV-1 Nef pool or no peptide.

Treatment noted: roughly nine-day PBMC culture with coronavirus spike peptide pools or control peptides (ViraFEST assay). After expanding antigen-specific T cells with peptide pools, ViraFEST sequenced their TCRs. Sequence data for DNA of cultured CD4+ T cells were generated by the Oncomine TCR Beta short-read assay. Using the QIAamp micro DNA kit, genomic DNA was extracted from the CD4+ T cells that had been cultured. TCRdb called the PCR reads again in MiXCR, with one record for every CDR3 protein. In the table there are about 15,000 distinct CDR3 sequences, under 85% of which are singletons. The specimen sequenced was CD4+ T cells from blood, cultured in vitro. This clonotype originated in a human donor who had recovered from COVID-19. The J gene is TRBJ1-2, the V gene TRBV5-1; perhaps TRBD1 as D (6 bases). The CDR3: CASSPQGGFYGYTF. Written as DNA, the CDR3 is TGCGCCAGCAGCCCCCAAGGGGGGTTCTATGGCTACACCTTC.